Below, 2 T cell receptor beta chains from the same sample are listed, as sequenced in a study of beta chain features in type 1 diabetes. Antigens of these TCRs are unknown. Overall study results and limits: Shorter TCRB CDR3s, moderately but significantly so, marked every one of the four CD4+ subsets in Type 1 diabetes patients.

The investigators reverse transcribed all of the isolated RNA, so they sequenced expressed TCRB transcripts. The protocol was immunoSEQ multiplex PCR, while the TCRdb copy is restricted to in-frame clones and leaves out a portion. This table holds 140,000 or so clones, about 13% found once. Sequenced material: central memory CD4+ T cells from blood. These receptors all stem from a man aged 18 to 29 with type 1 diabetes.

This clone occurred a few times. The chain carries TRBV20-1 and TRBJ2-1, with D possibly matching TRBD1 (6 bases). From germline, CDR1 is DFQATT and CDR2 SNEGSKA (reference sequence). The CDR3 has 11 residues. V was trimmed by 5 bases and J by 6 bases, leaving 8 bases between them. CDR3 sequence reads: CSARDINEQFF. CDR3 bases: TGCAGTGCTCGGGACATCAATGAGCAGTTCTTC.

This CDR3 is CASVVQGDSYEQYF. CDR3 nucleotide sequence: TGTGCCAGCGTCGTACAGGGAGACTCCTACGAGCAGTACTTC. The chain uses TRBV6-6 and TRBJ2-7; perhaps TRBD1 as D (6 bases). The germline CDR1 and CDR2 sequences are MNHNY and SVGAGI (reference sequence). The CDR3 has 14 amino acids. The V end was cut by 8 bases, the J end by 0 bases, with 14 bases between.